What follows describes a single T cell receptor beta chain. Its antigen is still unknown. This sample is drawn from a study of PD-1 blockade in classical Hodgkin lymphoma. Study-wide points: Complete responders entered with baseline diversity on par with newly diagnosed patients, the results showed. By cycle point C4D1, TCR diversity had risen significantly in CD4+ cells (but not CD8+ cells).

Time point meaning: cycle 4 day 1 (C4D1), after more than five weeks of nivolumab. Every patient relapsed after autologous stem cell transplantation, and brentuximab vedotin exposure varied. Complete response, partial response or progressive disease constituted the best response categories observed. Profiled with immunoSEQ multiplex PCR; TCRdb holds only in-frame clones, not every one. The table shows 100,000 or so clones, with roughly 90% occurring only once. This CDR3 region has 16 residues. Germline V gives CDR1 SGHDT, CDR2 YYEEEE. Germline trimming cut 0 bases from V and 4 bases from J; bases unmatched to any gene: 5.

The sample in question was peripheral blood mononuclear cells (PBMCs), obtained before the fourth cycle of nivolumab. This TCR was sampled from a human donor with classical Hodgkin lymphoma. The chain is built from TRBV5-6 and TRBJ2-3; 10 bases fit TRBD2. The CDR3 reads CASSLALAGAPDTQYF. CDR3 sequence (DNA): TGTGCCAGCAGCTTGGCGCTAGCGGGAGCCCCAGATACGCAGTATTTT.